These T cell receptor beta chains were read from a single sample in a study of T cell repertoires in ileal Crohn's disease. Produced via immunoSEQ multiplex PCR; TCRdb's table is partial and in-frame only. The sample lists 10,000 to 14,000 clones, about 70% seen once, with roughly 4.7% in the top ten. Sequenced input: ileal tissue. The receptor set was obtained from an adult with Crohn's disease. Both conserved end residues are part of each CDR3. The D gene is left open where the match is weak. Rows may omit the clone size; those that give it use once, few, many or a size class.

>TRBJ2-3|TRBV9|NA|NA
CASSVAGSSTDTQYF
TGTGCCAGCAGCGTAGCGGGGTCTAGCACAGATACGCAGTATTTT
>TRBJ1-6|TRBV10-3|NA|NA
CAISGTGVYNSPLHF
TGTGCCATCAGTGGTACCGGGGTCTATAATTCACCCCTCCACTTT
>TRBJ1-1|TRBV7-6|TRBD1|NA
CASRGDRRGTSTEAFF
TGTGCCAGCAGGGGGGACAGACGGGGAACGTCGACTGAAGCTTTCTTT
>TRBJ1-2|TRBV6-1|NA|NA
CASSEGPQSYGYTF
TGTGCCAGCAGTGAAGGTCCACAGTCCTATGGCTACACCTTC
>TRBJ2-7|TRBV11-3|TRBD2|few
CASSLRRGGVQYEQYF
TGTGCCAGCAGCTTACGACGCGGGGGTGTTCAGTACGAGCAGTACTTC
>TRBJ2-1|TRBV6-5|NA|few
CASSPDRLNEQFF
TGTGCCAGCAGTCCGGACAGACTTAATGAGCAGTTCTTC
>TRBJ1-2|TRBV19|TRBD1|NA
CASSIGWTGGDYGYTF
TGTGCCAGTAGTATTGGTTGGACAGGGGGAGACTATGGCTACACCTTC
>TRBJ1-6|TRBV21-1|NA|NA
CASSILGEYWSPLHF
TGTGCCAGCAGCATCCTTGGGGAGTATTGGTCACCCCTCCACTTT
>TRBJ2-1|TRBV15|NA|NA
CATSRGLLPGDHNEQFF
TGTGCCACCAGCCGTGGCCTCTTGCCAGGGGACCACAATGAGCAGTTCTTC
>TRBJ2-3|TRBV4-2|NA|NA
CASSPRDSGNLDTQYF
TGTGCCAGCAGCCCCCGCGATTCAGGGAACCTAGATACGCAGTATTTT
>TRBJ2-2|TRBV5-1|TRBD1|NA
CASSLGDRETGELFF
TGCGCCAGCAGCTTGGGAGACAGGGAAACCGGGGAGCTGTTTTTT
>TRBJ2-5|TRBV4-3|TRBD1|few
CASSQDTGEWQTQYF
TGCGCCAGCAGCCAAGATACAGGGGAGTGGCAGACCCAGTACTTC
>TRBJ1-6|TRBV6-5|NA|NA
CASKKQGTRGSPLHF
TGTGCCAGCAAGAAGCAGGGTACCAGGGGTTCACCCCTCCACTTT
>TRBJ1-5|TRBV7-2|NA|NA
CASRGGPGQPQHF
TGTGCCAGCAGGGGGGGACCCGGTCAGCCCCAGCATTTT
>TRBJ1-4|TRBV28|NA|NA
CASTPQYLNEKLFF
TGTGCCAGCACCCCCCAGTACCTTAATGAAAAACTGTTTTTT
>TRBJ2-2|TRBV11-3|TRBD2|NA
CASLSGGAAGELFF
TGTGCCAGCCTGAGCGGGGGGGCCGCCGGGGAGCTGTTTTTT
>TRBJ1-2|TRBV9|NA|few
CASSVSGRHYGYTF
TGTGCCAGCAGCGTGTCGGGAAGGCACTATGGCTACACCTTC
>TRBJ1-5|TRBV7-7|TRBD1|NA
CASSLGTGERKHF
TGTGCCAGCAGCTTAGGGACAGGGGAAAGGAAGCATTTT
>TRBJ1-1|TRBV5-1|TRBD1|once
CASSLEGAGDTEAFF
TGCGCCAGCAGCTTAGAGGGGGCAGGGGACACTGAAGCTTTCTTT
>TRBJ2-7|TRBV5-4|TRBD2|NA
CASSYTRGSGGLGEQYF
TGTGCCAGCAGCTACACCCGGGGGAGCGGGGGACTCGGCGAGCAGTACTTC
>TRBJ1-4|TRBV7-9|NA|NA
CASSFEASEKLFF
TGTGCCAGCAGCTTCGAGGCCAGCGAAAAACTGTTTTTT
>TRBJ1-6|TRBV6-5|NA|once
CASSYETGVNSPLHF
TGTGCCAGCAGTTACGAGACAGGAGTGAATTCCCCCCTCCACTTT
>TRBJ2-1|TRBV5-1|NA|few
CASSSEGGVAYNEQFF
TGCGCCAGCAGCTCGGAAGGGGGGGTGGCCTACAATGAGCAGTTCTTC
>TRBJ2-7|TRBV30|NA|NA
CAWNQGRSYEQYF
TGTGCCTGGAACCAGGGCCGCTCCTACGAGCAGTACTTC
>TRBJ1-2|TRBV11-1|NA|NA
CASSLNQGQYGYTF
TGTGCCAGCAGCTTAAATCAAGGACAGTATGGCTACACCTTC
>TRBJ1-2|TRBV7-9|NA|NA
CASSHHPYGDSYGYTF
TGTGCCAGCAGCCACCACCCGTACGGGGATAGCTATGGCTACACCTTC
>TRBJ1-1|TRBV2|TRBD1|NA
CASSVDRVNTEAFF
TGTGCCAGCAGTGTTGACAGGGTGAACACTGAAGCTTTCTTT
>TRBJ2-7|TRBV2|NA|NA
CASNREISYEQYF
TGTGCCAGCAACCGGGAAATCTCCTACGAGCAGTACTTC
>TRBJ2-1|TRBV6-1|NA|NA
CASSERGGGSSYNEQFF
TGTGCCAGCAGTGAACGAGGGGGGGGGAGCTCCTACAATGAGCAGTTCTTC
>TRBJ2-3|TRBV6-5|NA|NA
CASSYQGDTQYF
TGTGCCAGCAGTTACCAGGGAGATACGCAGTATTTT
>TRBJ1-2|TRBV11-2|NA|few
CASSLDGANYGYTF
TGTGCCAGCAGCTTAGACGGGGCTAACTATGGCTACACCTTC
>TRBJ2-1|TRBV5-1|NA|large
CASSLAIGRTPQFF
TGCGCCAGCAGCTTGGCTATAGGGAGAACTCCCCAGTTCTTC
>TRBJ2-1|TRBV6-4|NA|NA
CASSDSYYNEQFF
TGTGCCAGCAGTGACTCATATTACAATGAGCAGTTCTTC
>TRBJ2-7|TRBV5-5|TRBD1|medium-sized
CASSLVPGGSYEQYF
TGTGCCAGCAGCTTGGTCCCAGGGGGCAGCTACGAGCAGTACTTC
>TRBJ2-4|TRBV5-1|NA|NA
CASWESRAKNIQYF
TGCGCCAGTTGGGAGTCACGGGCCAAAAACATTCAGTACTTC
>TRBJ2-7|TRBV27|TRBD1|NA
CASSLTGGRLGEQYF
TGTGCCAGCAGTTTAACAGGGGGGCGCTTGGGCGAGCAGTACTTC
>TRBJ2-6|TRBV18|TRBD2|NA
CASSPSTGGSGANVLTF
TGTGCCAGCTCACCCTCGACGGGGGGCTCTGGGGCCAACGTCCTGACTTTC
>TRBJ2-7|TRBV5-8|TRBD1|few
CASSLGGTGAYEQYF
TGTGCCAGCAGCTTGGGGGGGACAGGGGCCTACGAGCAGTACTTC
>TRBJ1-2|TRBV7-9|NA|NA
CASSFIADNYGYTF
TGTGCCAGCAGCTTTATTGCAGATAACTATGGCTACACCTTC
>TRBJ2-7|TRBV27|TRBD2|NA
CASSPGLAGVYF
TGTGCCAGCAGTCCGGGACTAGCGGGGGTCTACTTC
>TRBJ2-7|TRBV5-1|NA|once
CASSLSFSLFSYEQYF
TGCGCCAGCAGCTTGTCGTTTAGTTTATTCTCCTACGAGCAGTACTTC
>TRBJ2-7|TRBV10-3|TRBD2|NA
CAISLAGGSYEQYF
TGTGCCATCAGTTTAGCGGGGGGATCCTACGAGCAGTACTTC
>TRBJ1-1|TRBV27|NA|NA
CASCRMGARTEAFF
TGTGCCAGCTGTCGTATGGGGGCGAGGACTGAAGCTTTCTTT
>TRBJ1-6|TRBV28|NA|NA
CASSPTDSSYNSPLHF
TGTGCCAGCAGTCCGACAGATAGCTCCTATAATTCACCCCTCCACTTT
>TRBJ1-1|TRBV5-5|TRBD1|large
CASSQRQGVTEAFF
TGTGCCAGCAGCCAAAGACAGGGGGTAACTGAAGCTTTCTTT
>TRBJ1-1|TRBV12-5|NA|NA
CASVPDSTNTEAFF
TGTGCTAGTGTCCCGGACAGTACGAACACTGAAGCTTTCTTT
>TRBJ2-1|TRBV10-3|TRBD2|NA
CAISESSGGLYNEQFF
TGTGCCATCAGTGAGTCTAGCGGGGGGCTTTACAATGAGCAGTTCTTC
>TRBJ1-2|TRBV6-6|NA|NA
CASSYRGDGYTF
TGTGCCAGCAGTTACAGGGGCGATGGCTACACCTTC
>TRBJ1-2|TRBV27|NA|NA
CASSFSGTISRGYTF
TGTGCCAGCAGTTTCTCCGGGACAATCAGTCGAGGCTACACCTTC
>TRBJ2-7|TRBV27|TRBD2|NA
CASSAAGRQTYEQYF
TGTGCCAGCAGTGCAGCGGGGCGTCAAACCTACGAGCAGTACTTC
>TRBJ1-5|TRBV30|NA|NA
CAWSARGDQPQHF
TGTGCCTGGAGTGCCAGGGGAGATCAGCCCCAGCATTTT
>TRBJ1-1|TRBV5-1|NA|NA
CASSGTGSTEAFF
TGCGCCAGCAGCGGAACGGGAAGCACTGAAGCTTTCTTT
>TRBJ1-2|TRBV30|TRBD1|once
CAWSIYPGQTNFYNYGYTF
TGTGCCTGGAGTATTTATCCGGGACAGACTAACTTTTACAACTATGGCTACACCTTC
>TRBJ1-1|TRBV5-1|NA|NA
CASTPLSGTEAFF
TGCGCCAGCACCCCCCTGAGTGGCACTGAAGCTTTCTTT
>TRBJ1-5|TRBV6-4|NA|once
CASSVEANQPQHF
TGTGCCAGCAGTGTGGAGGCCAATCAGCCCCAGCATTTT
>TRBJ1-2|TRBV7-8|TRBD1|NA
CASSLGDRVYGYTF
TGTGCCAGCAGCTTAGGGGACAGGGTCTATGGCTACACCTTC
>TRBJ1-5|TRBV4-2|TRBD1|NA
CASSQERLSRGTQPQHF
TGTGCCAGCAGCCAAGAACGACTTAGCAGGGGGACTCAGCCCCAGCATTTT
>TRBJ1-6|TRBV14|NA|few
CASSQLGGASPLHF
TGTGCCAGCAGCCAATTAGGAGGAGCTTCACCCCTCCACTTT
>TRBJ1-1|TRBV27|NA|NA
CASSSRPPVWANTEAFF
TGTGCCAGCAGTTCAAGACCCCCGGTTTGGGCGAACACTGAAGCTTTCTTT
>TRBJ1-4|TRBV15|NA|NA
CATSPKREKLFF
TGTGCCACCAGCCCGAAGCGAGAAAAACTGTTTTTT